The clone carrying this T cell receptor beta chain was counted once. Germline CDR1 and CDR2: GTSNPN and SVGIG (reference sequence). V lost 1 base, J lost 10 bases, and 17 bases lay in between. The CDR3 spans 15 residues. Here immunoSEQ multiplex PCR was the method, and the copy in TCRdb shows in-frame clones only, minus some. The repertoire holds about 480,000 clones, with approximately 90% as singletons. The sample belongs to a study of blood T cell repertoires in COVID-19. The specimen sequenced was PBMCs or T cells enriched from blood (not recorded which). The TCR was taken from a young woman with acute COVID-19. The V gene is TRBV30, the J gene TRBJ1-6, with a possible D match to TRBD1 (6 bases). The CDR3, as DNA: TGTGCCTGGAGTGCACCGCCAGGGGAACACTCACCCCTCCACTTT. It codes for CAWSAPPGEHSPLHF.